A single sample gave rise to the 29 T cell receptor beta chains below, sequenced in a study of T cells in Graves' hyperthyroidism and ophthalmopathy. Researchers took RNA transcripts and amplified the TCR beta CDR3 regions from them. First-round RT-PCR of the TCR CDR3 relied on the HTBI primer set. TCRdb reprocessed the multiplex PCR reads via MiXCR and lists one record per CDR3 protein. Here the sample spans approximately 720,000 distinct CDR3 sequences, 18% being singletons. Material: blood. The source is a woman aged 50 to 65 with Graves' hyperthyroidism that later progressed to Graves' ophthalmopathy.

This clonotype has ten or more counts. J is TRBJ1-2 and V is TRBV18; D is possibly TRBD1 (5 bases). Germline V lookup: CDR1 KGHSH, CDR2 LQKENI. The CDR3 sequence is 13 residues long. Trimming removed 5 bases from V and 6 bases from J, with 13 bases in between. The CDR3 nucleotides read TGTGCCAGCTCAGCCGGGACGCCAAATGGCTACACCTTC. Translation gives CASSAGTPNGYTF.

This clonotype turned up a few times. The V gene is TRBV10-3, the J gene TRBJ1-1; D not certain. The V and J ends lost 3 bases and 1 base respectively, with 3 bases between them. There are 12 residues in the CDR3. Germline V gene lookup returns CDR1 ENHRY and CDR2 SYGVKD. The CDR3 reads CAISDQNTEAFF. Here the CDR3 DNA reads TGTGCCATCAGTGACCAGAACACTGAAGCTTTCTTT.

J is TRBJ2-7 and V is TRBV10-3, with a possible D match to TRBD1 (5 bases). Trimming shortened V by 4 bases and J by 5 bases, and 15 bases separated the two germline ends. This CDR3 has 14 amino acids. CDR1 is ENHRY and CDR2 is SYGVKD in the germline V gene. For the CDR3, the DNA is TGTGCCATCAGTGCGATATACTCAGGGCACGAGCAGTACTTC. Translating it yields CAISAIYSGHEQYF.

The chain links TRBV10-3 to TRBJ2-3; 10 bases map to TRBD2. CDR3 length: 15 residues. The junction had 9 bases not matched to a gene; V was cut back by 6 bases and J by 6 bases. Per the germline V gene, CDR1 is ENHRY and CDR2 is SYGVKD. The CDR3 DNA sequence: TGTGCCATCAGAACTAGCGGGGAACTAGGGGATACGCAGTATTTT. Its protein product is CAIRTSGELGDTQYF.

This clonotype was counted only a few times. The chain is built from TRBV12-3 or TRBV12-4 and TRBJ1-3, with D maybe TRBD1 (6 bases). Trimming pared 7 bases from V and 0 bases from J, leaving 16 bases between. The CDR3 runs 16 residues. The DNA of the CDR3 is TGTGCCAGCACGCGGCTCGGGACATCCTCTGGAAACACCATATATTTT. Translated, it gives CASTRLGTSSGNTIYF.

This clonotype was observed a handful of times. V is TRBV27 and J is TRBJ1-2; the D gene is possibly TRBD1 (6 bases). V lost 7 bases and J lost 2, with 11 bases in between. The CDR3 contains 13 residues. Germline CDR1 reads MNHEY; CDR2 reads SMNVEV (reference sequence). The CDR3 sequence is CASMGGLNYGYTF. The CDR3 DNA follows: TGTGCCAGCATGGGGGGGCTAAACTATGGCTACACCTTC.

This clonotype came up a few times. V and J are TRBV24-1 and TRBJ1-1, with unresolved D. Trimming pared 1 base from V and 5 bases from J, leaving 7 bases between. The CDR3 covers 13 residues. CDR1 and CDR2 from the germline V gene are KGHDR and SFDVKD. The CDR3, as DNA: TGTGCCACCAGTGATTTCCCCGGGACTGAAGCTTTCTTT. This sequence encodes CATSDFPGTEAFF.

This clonotype came up a few times. Germline is not matched at one junction end, which may reflect a read error. The chain employs TRBV13 and TRBJ1-4; D is possibly TRBD1 (5 bases). The CDR3 is 14 residues long. The germline V gene encodes CDR1 PRHDT and CDR2 FYEKMQ (reference sequence). CDR3 bases: TGTGCCAGCAGCCTAGGGAGTAGGGGTGAAAAACTGTTTTTT. Protein product: CASSLGSRGEKLFF.

The table lists this clonotype with many counts. CDR3 loop: CASSLRRDFTEAFF. In nucleotides, the CDR3 is TGTGCCAGCAGTTTACGTAGGGATTTTACTGAAGCTTTCTTT. J is TRBJ1-1 and V is TRBV12-3 or TRBV12-4; D unclear. The V and J ends lost 2 bases and 5 bases respectively, with 12 bases between them. This CDR3 is 14 amino acids long.

Worth noting for this clonotype: This may come from a read error, since a much larger clone is one base off. V is TRBV20-1 and J is TRBJ1-6; 9 nucleotides agree with TRBD1. The germline V gene has CDR1 DFQATT and CDR2 SNEGSKA (reference sequence). This CDR3 comprises 13 residues. The CDR3, as DNA: TGCAGTGCTAGTCGGGACAGGGATTCACCCCCCCACTTT. This gives the protein CSASRDRDSPPHF.

In this sample, this clonotype turned up many times. This chain uses TRBV27 with TRBJ2-2, with 11 positions matching TRBD2. Germline V CDR1 and CDR2: MNHEY, SMNVEV (reference sequence). V lost 0 bases to trimming and J lost 3 bases; unmatched junction nucleotides: 6. The CDR3 sequence is 18 residues long. As DNA, the CDR3 is TGTGCCAGCAGTTTATCGCCTAGCGGGGGGACCTACACCGGGGAGCTGTTTTTT. It codes for CASSLSPSGGTYTGELFF.

This clonotype has at least ten counts. V is TRBV6-1 and J is TRBJ2-7; weak D call: TRBD2 (6 bases). Germline CDR1 and CDR2: MNHNS and SASEGT. Trimming shortened V by 6 bases and J by 1 base, and 16 bases separated the two germline ends. There are 15 residues in the CDR3. The CDR3 DNA sequence: TGTGCCAGCAGACTAGGAGGGCCTTGGTCCTACGAGCAGTACTTC. This sequence encodes CASRLGGPWSYEQYF.

Many counts were recorded for this clonotype. The V gene is TRBV4-2, the J gene TRBJ2-7, with 8 positions matching TRBD2. This CDR3 spans 15 amino acids. Per the germline V gene, CDR1 is LGHNA and CDR2 is YNFKEQ. V was clipped by 0 bases and J by 0 bases; unmatched bases: 1. Written as DNA, the CDR3 is TGTGCCAGCAGCCAAGAAAGCGGGAGCTCCTACGAGCAGTACTTC. It is translated as CASSQESGSSYEQYF.

This clonotype was recorded at least ten times. The V and J genes are TRBV11-2 and TRBJ2-5, with D possibly being TRBD2 (5 bases). Germline V gene lookup returns CDR1 SGHAT and CDR2 FQNNGV. Trimming stripped 1 base from V and 1 base from J, with 7 bases between. The CDR3 has 14 amino acids. The CDR3 coding sequence is TGTGCCAGCAGCTTAGTCGGGGTCCAAGAGACCCAGTACTTC. Translation: CASSLVGVQETQYF.

Concerning this clonotype: This may come from a read error, since a much larger clone is one base off. This sequence joins TRBV24-1 and TRBJ2-1, with D possibly TRBD1 on 6 matching bases. The CDR3 loop spans 16 amino acids. The germline gives CDR1 KGHDR, CDR2 SFDVKD. With 4 bases removed from V and 6 bases from J, the gap between germline ends came to 18 bases. The CDR3 region has the DNA TGTGCCACCAGTGACAGAGGACAGCCATGGGGCAATGAGCAGTTCTTC. Protein: CATSDRGQPWGNEQFF.

The V and J genes are TRBV5-1 and TRBJ1-2, with D possibly being TRBD1 (5 bases). Germline V gene data show CDR1 as SGHRS and CDR2 as YFSETQ. V lost 4 bases and J 2 bases, leaving 12 bases between the germline ends. The CDR3 is 14 amino acids. The CDR3 DNA follows: TGCGCCAGCAGCCAAGGACACTTCAACTATGGCTACACCTTC. It codes for CASSQGHFNYGYTF.

This clonotype was observed at least ten times. The chain carries TRBV12-3 or TRBV12-4 and TRBJ2-7, with TRBD1 matching 7 bases. V lost 7 bases, J lost 3 bases, and 9 bases stayed unmatched. The CDR3 is 14 residues long. As DNA, the CDR3 is TGTGCCAGCACCACACAGGGGTTTTTCTACGAGCAGTACTTC. Amino acids: CASTTQGFFYEQYF.

This clonotype has a handful of counts. This chain connects TRBV24-1 to TRBJ2-3, with TRBD1 as a possible D gene (5 bases). Germline-derived CDR1 and CDR2 are KGHDR and SFDVKD. The V gene lost 5 bases and the J gene lost 3 bases, with 11 bases spanning the gap. The CDR3 is 14 residues long. The CDR3 protein is CATSAGLGTDTQYF. For the CDR3, the DNA is TGTGCCACCAGTGCAGGGCTGGGGACAGATACGCAGTATTTT.

This clonotype was observed a few times. The chain links TRBV5-6 to TRBJ1-5, with a possible D match to TRBD1 (5 bases). Germline V gene sequence: CDR1 SGHDT, CDR2 YYEEEE. V was clipped by 2 bases and J by 2 bases, with 11 bases between them. The CDR3 extends over 15 amino acids. The DNA of the CDR3 is TGTGCCAGCAGCTTCCGGGGGTATGGCAATCAGCCCCAGCATTTT. This gives the protein CASSFRGYGNQPQHF.

A few counts support this clonotype. The chain couples TRBV4-1 to TRBJ2-3; TRBD1 or TRBD2 may be the D gene (6 bases each). The V end was cut by 3 bases, the J end by 2 bases, with 18 bases between. Germline V gene sequence: CDR1 MGHRA, CDR2 YSYEKL. The CDR3 loop spans 17 amino acids. The CDR3: CASSHQNIGGFTDTQYF. DNA of the CDR3: TGCGCCAGCAGCCATCAAAATATAGGGGGGTTCACAGATACGCAGTATTTT.

This clonotype was picked up many times. The chain uses TRBV5-5 and TRBJ1-1; 11 bases line up with TRBD1. The CDR3 covers 17 residues. Germline CDR1 and CDR2: SGHKS and YYEKEE (reference sequence). Trimming at V came to 1 base and at J to 3 bases, leaving 8 bases not matched to a gene. The CDR3 bases are TGTGCCAGCAGCTTGTCGGGGACAGGGGGGGTAGACACTGAAGCTTTCTTT. Its protein product is CASSLSGTGGVDTEAFF.

J is TRBJ1-1 and V is TRBV4-1; D is undetermined. V lost 0 bases and J 4 bases, leaving 18 bases between the germline ends. The CDR3 has 17 residues. CDR1 and CDR2 from the germline V gene are MGHRA and YSYEKL. CDR3 bases: TGCGCCAGCAGCCAAGATCCCATGGATGCCTTCAGCACTGAAGCTTTCTTT. This codes for CASSQDPMDAFSTEAFF.

Ten or more counts support this clonotype. The chain combines TRBV20-1 with TRBJ2-5; 11 bases are shared with TRBD1. Looked up from germline, CDR1 is DFQATT and CDR2 is SNEGSKA (reference sequence). The CDR3 has 14 residues. J gave up 5 bases and V 3 bases, and 5 bases lay outside the gene matches. CDR3 sequence: CSASGQGAWETQYF. For the CDR3, the DNA is TGCAGTGCTAGCGGACAGGGGGCGTGGGAGACCCAGTACTTC.

The chain employs TRBV19 and TRBJ2-1; D may correspond to TRBD1 or TRBD2 (5 bases each). V lost 4 bases and J lost 4, with 17 bases in between. Per the germline V gene, CDR1 is LNHDA and CDR2 is SQIVND (reference sequence). The CDR3 consists of 16 residues. CDR3 in DNA: TGTGCCAGTAGTACCGGGGACGGCCCTTTGTACAATGAGCAGTTCTTC. Translating gives CASSTGDGPLYNEQFF.

This clonotype was found a few times. The chain carries TRBV6-1 and TRBJ2-1; no definite D call. The CDR3 is 15 residues long. Germline CDR1 MNHNS, CDR2 SASEGT. V was pared by 6 bases and J by 9 bases, with 21 bases between. The CDR3 DNA reads as TGTGCCAGCAGGGGCCCCTGGCCGCGGCTAGTTGAGCAGTTCTTC. Translated: CASRGPWPRLVEQFF.

The chain is built from TRBV6-1 and TRBJ2-5; the D is unclear. V shed 5 bases and J shed 5 bases, with 9 bases lying between them. The CDR3 contains 12 residues. Germline V gene lookup returns CDR1 MNHNS and CDR2 SASEGT. CDR3 nucleotide sequence: TGTGCCAGCAGTCCTGCGCCGGAGACCCAGTACTTC. Protein sequence: CASSPAPETQYF.

This clonotype was counted at least ten times. The chain joins TRBV12-3 or TRBV12-4 to TRBJ2-3; a possible D gene is TRBD2 (5 bases). Trimming removed 3 bases at V and 0 bases at J, with 13 bases between. The CDR3 runs 16 residues. The CDR3, as DNA: TGTGCCAGCAGTTTTGTTAGCGCAGCGAGCACAGATACGCAGTATTTT. It codes for CASSFVSAASTDTQYF.

The rearrangement uses TRBV7-9 and TRBJ2-5, with TRBD1 matching 7 bases. There are 16 residues in the CDR3. Germline loops: CDR1 SEHNR, CDR2 FQNEAQ (reference sequence). V shed 4 bases, J shed 5 bases, and the junction held 13 bases outside the gene matches. The CDR3 coding sequence is TGTGCCAGCAGCTATTCAAATCAGGGGGTGGGGGAGACCCAGTACTTC. It codes for CASSYSNQGVGETQYF.

This clonotype was recorded many times. The chain uses TRBV6-1 and TRBJ1-5, with D maybe TRBD1 (5 bases). CDR3 size: 15 residues. Trimming stripped 3 bases from V and 2 bases from J, with 11 bases between. Germline V lookup: CDR1 MNHNS, CDR2 SASEGT. The CDR3 is CASSDREWGNQPQHF. DNA of the CDR3: TGTGCCAGCAGTGACAGGGAGTGGGGCAATCAGCCCCAGCATTTT.